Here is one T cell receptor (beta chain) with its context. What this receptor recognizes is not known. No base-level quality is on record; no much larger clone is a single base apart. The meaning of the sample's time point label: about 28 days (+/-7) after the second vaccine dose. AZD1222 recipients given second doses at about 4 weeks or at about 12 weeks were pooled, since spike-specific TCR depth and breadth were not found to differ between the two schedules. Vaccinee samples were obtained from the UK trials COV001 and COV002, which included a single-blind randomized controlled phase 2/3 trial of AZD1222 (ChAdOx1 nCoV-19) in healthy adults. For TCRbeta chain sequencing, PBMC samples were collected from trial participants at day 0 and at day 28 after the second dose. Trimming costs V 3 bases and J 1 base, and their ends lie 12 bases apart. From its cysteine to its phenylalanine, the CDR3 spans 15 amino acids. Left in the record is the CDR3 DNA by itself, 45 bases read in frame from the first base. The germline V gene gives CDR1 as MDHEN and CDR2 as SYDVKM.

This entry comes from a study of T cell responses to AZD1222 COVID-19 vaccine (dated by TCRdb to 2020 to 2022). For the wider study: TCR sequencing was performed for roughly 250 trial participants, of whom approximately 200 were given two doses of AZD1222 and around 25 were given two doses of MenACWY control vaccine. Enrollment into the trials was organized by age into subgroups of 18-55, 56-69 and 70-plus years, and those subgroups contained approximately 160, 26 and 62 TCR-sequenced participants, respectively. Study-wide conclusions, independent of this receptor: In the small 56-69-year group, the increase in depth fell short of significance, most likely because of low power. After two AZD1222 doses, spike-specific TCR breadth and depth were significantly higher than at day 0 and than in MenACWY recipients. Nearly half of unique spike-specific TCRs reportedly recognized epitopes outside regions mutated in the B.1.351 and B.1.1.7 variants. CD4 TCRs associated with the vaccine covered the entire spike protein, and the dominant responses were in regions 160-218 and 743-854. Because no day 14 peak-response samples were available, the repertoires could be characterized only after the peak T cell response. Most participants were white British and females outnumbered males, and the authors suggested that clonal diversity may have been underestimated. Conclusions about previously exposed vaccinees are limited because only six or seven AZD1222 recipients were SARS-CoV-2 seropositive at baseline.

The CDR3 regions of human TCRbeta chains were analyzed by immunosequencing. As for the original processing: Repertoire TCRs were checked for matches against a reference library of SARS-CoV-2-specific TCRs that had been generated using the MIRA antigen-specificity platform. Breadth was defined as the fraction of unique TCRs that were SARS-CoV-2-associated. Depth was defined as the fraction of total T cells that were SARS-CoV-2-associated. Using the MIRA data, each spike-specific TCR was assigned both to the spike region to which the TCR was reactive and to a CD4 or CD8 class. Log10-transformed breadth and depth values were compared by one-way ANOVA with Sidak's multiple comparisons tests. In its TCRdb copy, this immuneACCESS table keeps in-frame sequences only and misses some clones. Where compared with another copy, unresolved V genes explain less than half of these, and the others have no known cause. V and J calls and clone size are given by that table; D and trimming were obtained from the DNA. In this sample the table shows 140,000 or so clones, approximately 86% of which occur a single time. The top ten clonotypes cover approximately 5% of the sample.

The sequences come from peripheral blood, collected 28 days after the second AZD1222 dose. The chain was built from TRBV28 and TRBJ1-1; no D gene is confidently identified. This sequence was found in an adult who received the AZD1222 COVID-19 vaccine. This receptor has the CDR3 CASSLPGLGNTEAFF. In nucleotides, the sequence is TGTGCCAGCAGTTTGCCAGGTCTGGGGAACACTGAAGCTTTCTTT.